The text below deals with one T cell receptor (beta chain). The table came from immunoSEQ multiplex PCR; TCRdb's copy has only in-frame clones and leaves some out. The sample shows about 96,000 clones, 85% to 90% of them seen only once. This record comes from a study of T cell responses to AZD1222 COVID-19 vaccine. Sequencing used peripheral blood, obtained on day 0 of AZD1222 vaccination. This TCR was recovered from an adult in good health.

The CDR3 spells CAISELDNEAFF. The CDR3 DNA reads TGTGCCATCAGTGAGTTGGACAATGAAGCTTTCTTT. The chain carries TRBV10-3 and TRBJ1-1; possible D gene TRBD1, 5 bases. The germline CDR1 and CDR2 sequences are ENHRY and SYGVKD. Between the trimmed V and J ends, which lost 1 base and 7 bases, there was a span of 7 bases. The length of the CDR3 is 12 residues.